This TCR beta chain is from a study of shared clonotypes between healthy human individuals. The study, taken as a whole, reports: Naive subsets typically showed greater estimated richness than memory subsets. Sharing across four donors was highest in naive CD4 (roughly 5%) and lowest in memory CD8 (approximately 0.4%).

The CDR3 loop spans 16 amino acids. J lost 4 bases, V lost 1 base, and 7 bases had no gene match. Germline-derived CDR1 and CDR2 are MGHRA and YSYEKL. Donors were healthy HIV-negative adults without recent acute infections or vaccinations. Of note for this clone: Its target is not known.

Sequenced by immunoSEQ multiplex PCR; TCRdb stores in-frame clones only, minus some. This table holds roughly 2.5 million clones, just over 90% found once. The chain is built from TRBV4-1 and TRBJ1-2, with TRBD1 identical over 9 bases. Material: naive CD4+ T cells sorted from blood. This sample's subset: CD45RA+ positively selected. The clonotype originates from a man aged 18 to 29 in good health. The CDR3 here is CASSQAPGQGSYGYTF. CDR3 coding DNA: TGCGCCAGCAGCCAAGCACCGGGACAGGGAAGCTATGGCTACACCTTC.